This is a list of T cell receptor beta chains from one sample in a study of blood T cell repertoires in COVID-19. Here immunoSEQ multiplex PCR was the method, and the copy in TCRdb shows in-frame clones only, minus some. Here the sample spans about 46,000 clones, about 87% being singletons. The sequenced material came from peripheral blood. The receptors were sampled from a man aged 50 or older with acute or convalescent COVID-19. Both conserved end residues are part of each CDR3. Each record gives: J gene, CDR3 length, clone size, V gene, CDR3 protein. Size tells how often a clone was seen (once, few, many) or the class of an expanded clone, and some rows leave it out.

J: TRBJ2-1; length: 15; size: .; V: TRBV11-3; CDR3: CASSFGAGVYNEQFF
J: TRBJ1-1; length: 13; size: .; V: TRBV30; CDR3: CAWSGVWNTEAFF
J: TRBJ2-7; length: 14; size: .; V: TRBV9; CDR3: CASSPMGQGYEQYF
J: TRBJ2-2; length: 15; size: .; V: TRBV9; CDR3: CASSEGQHNTGELFF
J: TRBJ2-1; length: 14; size: .; V: TRBV9; CDR3: CASSVVEFHNEQFF
J: TRBJ2-5; length: 16; size: .; V: TRBV19; CDR3: CASSRREGSVRETQYF
J: TRBJ2-3; length: 15; size: .; V: TRBV5-1; CDR3: CASSLSQGPTDTQYF
J: TRBJ2-1; length: 16; size: .; V: TRBV10-3; CDR3: CAISLGLAGVYNEQFF
J: TRBJ2-2; length: 13; size: few; V: TRBV28; CDR3: CASGGDYTGELFF
J: TRBJ1-5; length: 19; size: .; V: TRBV3-1/TRBV3-2; CDR3: CASSLLNRDIRYSNQPQHF
J: TRBJ2-7; length: 15; size: few; V: TRBV7-2; CDR3: CASSLAGTGEYEQYF
J: TRBJ2-7; length: 15; size: .; V: TRBV5-1; CDR3: CASSLRQGSSYEQYF
J: TRBJ1-1; length: 15; size: once; V: TRBV5-1; CDR3: CASSYSGGGGTEAFF
J: TRBJ1-2; length: 15; size: .; V: TRBV5-3; CDR3: CARSARYRDRGFYTF
J: TRBJ2-5; length: 14; size: .; V: TRBV6-5; CDR3: CASSYGGARETQYF
J: TRBJ1-2; length: 14; size: .; V: TRBV7-9; CDR3: CASSFSVTGAGYTF
J: TRBJ1-4; length: 15; size: .; V: TRBV2; CDR3: CASSLGSREAWKLFF
J: TRBJ2-7; length: 13; size: .; V: TRBV10-3; CDR3: CAIRPTGAQEQYF
J: TRBJ1-5; length: 15; size: .; V: TRBV6-5; CDR3: CASSLKWEGAGPQHF
J: TRBJ2-7; length: 13; size: .; V: TRBV27; CDR3: CASSLGISYEQYF
J: TRBJ2-2; length: 14; size: .; V: TRBV19; CDR3: CASSIPGWTGELFF
J: TRBJ1-1; length: 18; size: .; V: TRBV5-4; CDR3: CASSLEIGTGYMNTEAFF
J: TRBJ1-2; length: 16; size: .; V: TRBV11-2; CDR3: CASSLEGGLFNYGYTF
J: TRBJ1-4; length: 15; size: .; V: TRBV19; CDR3: CASSSGTVSNEKLFF
J: TRBJ2-5; length: 13; size: .; V: TRBV5-1; CDR3: CASSLSGQETQYF
J: TRBJ2-5; length: 15; size: .; V: TRBV5-1; CDR3: CASSLETGGGETQYF
J: TRBJ2-5; length: 16; size: .; V: TRBV2; CDR3: CASSDLAGLGGETQYF
J: TRBJ2-3; length: 14; size: .; V: TRBV24-1; CDR3: CATADRAGRDTQYF
J: TRBJ2-3; length: 13; size: .; V: TRBV2; CDR3: CASSGAYRDTQYF
J: TRBJ2-3; length: 17; size: .; V: TRBV28; CDR3: CASSLLSSGRATDTQYF
J: TRBJ2-3; length: 14; size: .; V: TRBV7-9; CDR3: CASANTGNTDTQYF
J: TRBJ1-5; length: 13; size: .; V: TRBV6-2/TRBV6-3; CDR3: CASSPLGGQPQHF
J: TRBJ1-6; length: 15; size: .; V: TRBV18; CDR3: CASSPAGDGNSPLHF
J: TRBJ2-1; length: 19; size: few; V: TRBV9; CDR3: CASSVGPPPCSPNYNEQFF
J: TRBJ1-1; length: 15; size: .; V: TRBV10-3; CDR3: CAISARQGGNTEAFF